The 22 T cell receptor beta chains below all came from one sample that was sequenced in a study of T-cell reconstitution after alpha-beta-depleted transplantation in children. Preparation of the TCRbeta library used unique molecular identifiers. TCRdb processed the PCR reads anew with MiXCR; each CDR3 protein has one entry. The table includes 450,000 to 700,000 distinct CDR3 sequences, 20% to 30% detected once. The sequences come from PBMCs, collected before TCRalphabeta/CD19-depleted stem cell transplant. The origin of the receptors is a boy in the first two years of life with Wiskott-Aldrich syndrome, due to receive a stem cell transplant.

The CDR3 nucleotides read TGTGCCAGCAGCCCGAGGAGTGAGCAGTTCTTC. Its protein product is CASSPRSEQFF. The chain employs TRBV7-9 and TRBJ2-1; no firm D call. Germline V gene lookup returns CDR1 SEHNR and CDR2 FQNEAQ (reference sequence). The CDR3 totals 11 residues. V lost 5 bases and J 9 bases, leaving 8 bases between the germline ends.

The chain links TRBV4-1 to TRBJ2-3, with D maybe TRBD2 (6 bases). Per the germline V gene, CDR1 is MGHRA and CDR2 is YSYEKL. V was pared by 2 bases and J by 2 bases, with 11 bases between. The CDR3 is 15 residues long. The CDR3 loop is CASSQPGTHTDTQYF. The DNA of the CDR3 is TGCGCCAGCAGCCAACCAGGGACTCACACAGATACGCAGTATTTT.

The V and J genes are TRBV5-1 and TRBJ1-1, with D tentatively TRBD1 (5 bases). This CDR3 comprises 12 residues. Germline loops: CDR1 SGHRS, CDR2 YFSETQ. V lost 3 bases and J lost 11, with 14 bases in between. The DNA for the CDR3 is TGCGCCAGCAGCTCAGGGACTTCCGTGGCTTTCTTT. Amino acids: CASSSGTSVAFF. The complete variable domain, with remaining parts taken from reference TRBV5-1 and TRBJ1-1, reads KAGVTQTPRYLIKTRGQQVTLSCSPISGHRSVSWYQQTPGQGLQFLFEYFSETQRNKGNFPGRFSGRQFSNSRSEMNVSTLELGDSALYLCASSSGTSVAFFGQGTRLTVV.

This clonotype was seen more than once but under ten times. This chain uses TRBV7-8 with TRBJ1-1; 7 bases line up with TRBD1. The V segment lost 5 bases and the J segment 4 bases; nucleotides outside the gene matches: 7. The V gene's germline CDR1 is SGHVS and CDR2 FQNEAQ. The CDR3 is 14 residues long. In DNA form, the CDR3 reads TGTGCCAGCAGCCCACAGGGGAGGATCACTGAAGCTTTCTTT. Protein product: CASSPQGRITEAFF.

V and J are TRBV10-3 and TRBJ1-2, with 12 bases that match TRBD1. CDR1 and CDR2 (germline): ENHRY, SYGVKD. The junction had 7 bases not matched to a gene; V was cut back by 6 bases and J by 8 bases. This CDR3 has 14 amino acids. CDR3 protein: CAIRPGQGARGYTF. The CDR3 DNA sequence: TGTGCCATCAGACCGGGACAGGGGGCGCGAGGCTACACCTTC.

The chain recombines TRBV20-1 with TRBJ2-1; 8 positions agree with TRBD2. The CDR3 is 14 amino acids. Germline V gene data show CDR1 as DFQATT and CDR2 as SNEGSKA (reference sequence). J gave up 3 bases and V 6 bases, and 7 bases lay outside the gene matches. This CDR3 reads CSAPLAANYNEQFF. The CDR3 nucleotides read TGCAGTGCCCCACTAGCGGCGAACTACAATGAGCAGTTCTTC.

Only a few counts were recorded for this clonotype. The chain uses TRBV10-1 and TRBJ2-6; D not certain. The CDR3 sequence is 14 residues long. The ends were cut back, 4 bases at V and 2 bases at J, with 6 bases in the middle. The germline gives CDR1 WNHNN, CDR2 SYGVQD (reference sequence). The CDR3 protein is CASSGQTGANVLTF. The DNA for the CDR3 is TGCGCCAGCAGTGGACAAACTGGGGCCAACGTCCTGACTTTC.

This clonotype was counted a few times. The rearrangement joins TRBV27 to TRBJ2-7; D is undetermined. V dropped 2 bases and J dropped 3 bases, with 8 bases sitting between them. Germline V lookup: CDR1 MNHEY, CDR2 SMNVEV (reference sequence). This CDR3 contains 13 residues. The CDR3 reads CASSLELGYEQYF. In DNA form, the CDR3 reads TGTGCCAGCAGTTTAGAACTGGGCTACGAGCAGTACTTC.

Here the CDR3 reads CASSEHGFTGDTEAFF. The CDR3 coding sequence is TGTGCCAGCAGTGAACACGGTTTCACAGGGGACACTGAAGCTTTCTTT. The chain combines TRBV2 with TRBJ1-1; 7 positions match TRBD1. This CDR3 comprises 16 residues. Germline loops: CDR1 SNHLY, CDR2 FYNNEI. V gave up 2 bases and J gave up 3 bases; unmatched junction bases: 9.

The V call is TRBV7-2, the J call TRBJ2-1; TRBD2 might be the D (5 bases). The V gene lost 2 bases and the J gene lost 0 bases, with 14 bases spanning the gap. Looked up from germline, CDR1 is SGHTA and CDR2 is FQGNSA. There are 17 residues in the CDR3. CDR3 in amino acids: CASSLTLARSSYNEQFF. Here the CDR3 DNA reads TGTGCCAGCAGCTTAACGTTAGCGCGAAGCTCCTACAATGAGCAGTTCTTC.

CDR3 region: CASSLYRMAAGGSNEQYF. The CDR3 DNA follows: TGTGCCAGCAGTTTATATCGTATGGCAGCGGGCGGGAGTAACGAGCAGTACTTC. This chain uses TRBV12-3 or TRBV12-4 with TRBJ2-7; TRBD2 agrees at 7 bases. Trimming took 2 bases from V and 5 from J; bases not matched to a gene: 18. The CDR3 has 18 residues.

The V and J genes are TRBV7-2 and TRBJ2-5, with D possibly being TRBD1 or TRBD2 (5 bases each). V gave up 1 base and J gave up 2 bases, with 17 bases separating them. The CDR3 is 17 residues long. The germline gives CDR1 SGHTA, CDR2 FQGNSA. The CDR3 region is CASSLGGRGGDQETQYF. CDR3 bases: TGTGCCAGCAGCTTAGGAGGCCGTGGGGGAGATCAAGAGACCCAGTACTTC.

This clonotype showed up just a few times. V gene TRBV6-5 combines with J gene TRBJ2-7; tentatively, D is TRBD2 (5 bases). Germline lookup yields CDR1 MNHEY and CDR2 SVGAGI. With 0 bases removed from V and 5 bases from J, the gap between germline ends came to 11 bases. This CDR3 is 14 amino acids long. The CDR3 here is CASSYSKVGNEQYF. The DNA for the CDR3 is TGTGCCAGCAGTTACTCGAAAGTCGGGAACGAGCAGTACTTC.

CDR3 sequence reads: CSAPDTGSNYGYTF. CDR3 nucleotides: TGCAGTGCTCCGGACACGGGGTCCAACTATGGCTACACCTTC. The chain carries TRBV20-1 and TRBJ1-2; TRBD1 is a possible D gene (5 bases). Trimming removed 5 bases from V and 2 bases from J, with 15 bases in between. Germline V CDR1 and CDR2: DFQATT, SNEGSKA (reference sequence). CDR3 size: 14 residues.

This clonotype was seen a few times. The CDR3 region has the DNA TGTGCCAGCAGTTTCGGACAGGCGAGGGGCGGGCGAGACGAGCAGTACTTC. The encoded protein is CASSFGQARGGRDEQYF. This sequence joins TRBV12-3 or TRBV12-4 and TRBJ2-7, with 7 bases lining up with TRBD1. After removal of 3 bases from V and 5 bases from J, the junction contained 16 bases not matched to a gene. This CDR3 comprises 17 residues.

The gene calls are TRBV10-3 and TRBJ2-3; the D gene is possibly TRBD2 (5 bases). CDR3 length: 11 residues. Per the germline V gene, CDR1 is ENHRY and CDR2 is SYGVKD. Between the trimmed V and J ends, which lost 9 bases and 9 bases, there was a span of 13 bases. CDR3 amino acids: CAIGLTGTQYF. As DNA, the CDR3 is TGTGCCATAGGCCTCACGGGAACGCAGTATTTT.

The table lists this clonotype with a few counts. This sequence joins TRBV11-2 and TRBJ2-1; 10 bases line up with TRBD2. The CDR3 is 15 residues long. V trimming: 3 bases; J trimming: 4 bases; junction bases outside the gene matches: 3. Germline CDR1 and CDR2: SGHAT and FQNNGV. CDR3 nucleotide sequence: TGTGCCAGCAGCTTTAAGACTAGCGGGTACAATGAGCAGTTCTTC. Amino acid sequence: CASSFKTSGYNEQFF.

This clonotype was seen a single time. The V and J genes are TRBV7-6 and TRBJ2-5, with TRBD2 matching over 12 bases. The CDR3 consists of 17 residues. From germline, CDR1 is SGHVS and CDR2 FNYEAQ. V lost 2 bases and J lost 3; bases outside the gene matches: 7. The CDR3 bases are TGTGCCAGCAGCTTACTAGCGGGAGGGCCTCCAAAAGAGACCCAGTACTTC. It specifies CASSLLAGGPPKETQYF.

The J gene is TRBJ1-1, the V gene TRBV20-1, with a tentative D call TRBD1 (6 bases). Trimming took off 6 bases at V and 0 bases at J, with 11 bases between the two ends. CDR1 DFQATT and CDR2 SNEGSKA come from the germline V gene (reference sequence). The CDR3 is made up of 13 amino acids. This chain's CDR3 is CSAWTDMNTEAFF. The CDR3, as DNA: TGCAGTGCCTGGACAGACATGAACACTGAAGCTTTCTTT.

The chain couples TRBV20-1 to TRBJ2-1; perhaps D is TRBD1 or TRBD2 (5 bases each). Germline V gene lookup returns CDR1 DFQATT and CDR2 SNEGSKA (reference sequence). The V and J ends lost 0 bases and 6 bases respectively, with 12 bases between them. This CDR3 is built from 14 residues. CDR3 coding DNA: TGCAGTGCTAGAGATTTGGGGGTAGTCAATGAGCAGTTCTTC. It specifies CSARDLGVVNEQFF.

V usage is TRBV9 and J usage is TRBJ2-7; the match to TRBD2 covers 10 bases. This CDR3 contains 14 residues. The V gene's germline CDR1 is SGDLS and CDR2 YYNGEE. The V gene end was trimmed by 4 bases and the J gene end by 8 bases; junction bases not matched to a gene: 9. The CDR3 DNA sequence: TGTGCCAGCAGCCTTACTAGCGGGATAAGCCAGCAGTACTTC. Translated, it gives CASSLTSGISQQYF.

The chain uses TRBV6-1 and TRBJ2-7; tentative D call: TRBD2 (6 bases). Germline CDR1 MNHNS, CDR2 SASEGT. Trimming removed 0 bases from V and 4 bases from J, with 10 bases in between. The CDR3 is 14 amino acids. The CDR3 DNA reads TGTGCCAGCAGTGAAGCCGGTGCGGGGTACGAGCAGTACTTC. This sequence encodes CASSEAGAGYEQYF.